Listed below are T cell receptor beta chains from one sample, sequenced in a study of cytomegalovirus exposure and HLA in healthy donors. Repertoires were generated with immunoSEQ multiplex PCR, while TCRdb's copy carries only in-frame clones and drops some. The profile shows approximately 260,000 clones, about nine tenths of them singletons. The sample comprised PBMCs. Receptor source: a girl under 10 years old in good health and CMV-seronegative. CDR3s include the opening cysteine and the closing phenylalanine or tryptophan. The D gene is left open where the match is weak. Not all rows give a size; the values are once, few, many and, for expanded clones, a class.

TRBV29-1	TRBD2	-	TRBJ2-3	TGCAGCGTTGAGTGGCTAGCGGGCGAAACGGAAACTAGCACAGATACGCAGTATTTT	CSVEWLAGETETSTDTQYF
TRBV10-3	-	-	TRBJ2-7	TGTGCCATCAGTGACGCGGACGAGCAGTACTTC	CAISDADEQYF
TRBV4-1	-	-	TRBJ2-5	TGCGCCAGCAGCCAAGTGGCCATCCAAGAGACCCAGTACTTC	CASSQVAIQETQYF
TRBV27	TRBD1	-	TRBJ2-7	TGTGCCAGCAGTCCTTCCCCGACAGGGTACGAGCAGTACTTC	CASSPSPTGYEQYF
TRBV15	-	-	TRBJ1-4	TGTGCCACCAGCAGAGATGTGGAGGCAGTAGGAAATGAAAAACTGTTTTTT	CATSRDVEAVGNEKLFF
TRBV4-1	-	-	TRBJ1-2	TGCGCCAGCAGCCAAGATGGGGGCAGGGTGAACTATGGCTACACCTTC	CASSQDGGRVNYGYTF
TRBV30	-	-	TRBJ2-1	TGTGCCTGGAGTAAAAGGCGGGGTACCTACAATGAGCAGTTCTTC	CAWSKRRGTYNEQFF
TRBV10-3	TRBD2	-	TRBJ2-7	TGTGCCATCAGGGGGCCGGGGGGGCAGTACTTC	CAIRGPGGQYF
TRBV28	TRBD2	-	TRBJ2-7	TGTGCCAGCTTTTCCGGGACTAGCGGGGGGGCGGGAGAGCAGTACTTC	CASFSGTSGGAGEQYF
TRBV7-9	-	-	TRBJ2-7	TGTGCCAGCAGCTTACCTGACACATACTCCTACGAGCAGTACTTC	CASSLPDTYSYEQYF
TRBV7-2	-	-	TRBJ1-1	TGTGCCAGCAGCATTAGAGGGGGGGCCAGGGCCACTGAAGCTTTCTTT	CASSIRGGARATEAFF
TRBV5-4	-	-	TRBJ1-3	TGTGCCAGCAGCCCAAACCTGGGGGGTGGAAACACCATATATTTT	CASSPNLGGGNTIYF
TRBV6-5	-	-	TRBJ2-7	TGTGCCAGCGCACAAACGAGGGACTTCGAGCAGTACTTC	CASAQTRDFEQYF
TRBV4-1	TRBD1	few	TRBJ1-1	TGCGCCAGCAGCCAAGGACGACCAAGGGGGCGAGCTGAAGCTTTCTTT	CASSQGRPRGRAEAFF
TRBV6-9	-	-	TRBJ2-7	TGTGCCAGCAGTTTCGAAAGACAGGGAGGTTTCTACGAGCAGTACTTC	CASSFERQGGFYEQYF
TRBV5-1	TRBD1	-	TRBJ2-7	TGCGCCAGCAGCCTAGGACAGGGGCGCGAGCAGTACTTC	CASSLGQGREQYF
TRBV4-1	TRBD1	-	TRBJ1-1	TGCGCCAGCAGCTCACAGCCCCAGGGGGCTAAGGGGAACACTGAAGCTTTCTTT	CASSSQPQGAKGNTEAFF
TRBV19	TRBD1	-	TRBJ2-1	TGTGCCAGTAAAAAAGGGACAGAGGACACACCATACAATGAGCAGTTCTTC	CASKKGTEDTPYNEQFF
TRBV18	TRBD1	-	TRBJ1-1	TGTGCCAGCAAACCAGGGGGAGGTTACACTGAAGCTTTCTTT	CASKPGGGYTEAFF
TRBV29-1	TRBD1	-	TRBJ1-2	TGCAGCGTTGAAGTCGTTCTGACAGGGGGTGGCTATGGCTACACCTTC	CSVEVVLTGGGYGYTF
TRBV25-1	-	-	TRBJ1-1	TGTGCCAGCAGTGAATGGGGACAGAACACTGAAGCTTTCTTT	CASSEWGQNTEAFF
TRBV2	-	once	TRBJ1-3	TGTGCCAGCGGACAGTCCTCTGGAAACACCATATATTTT	CASGQSSGNTIYF
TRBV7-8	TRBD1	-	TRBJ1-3	TGTGCCAGCAGCTTGAGGAATCGGTTGGGACAGTTCTCTGGAAACACCATATATTTT	CASSLRNRLGQFSGNTIYF
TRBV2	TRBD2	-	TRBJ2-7	TGTGCCAGCAGTGTTCGGCTAGCGGGTGAAGAGCAGTACTTC	CASSVRLAGEEQYF
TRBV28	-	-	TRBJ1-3	TGTGCCAGCATTTGGGGCGGGGGCTCTGGAAACACCATATATTTT	CASIWGGGSGNTIYF
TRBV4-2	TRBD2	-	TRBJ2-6	TGTGCCAGCAGCCAAGAGCCTAGCGGGAGGTCCAACACTGGGGCCAACGTCCTGACTTTC	CASSQEPSGRSNTGANVLTF
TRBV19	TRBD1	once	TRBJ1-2	TGTGCCAGTAGTATCGGTACAGGGGGAGCGGGCTACACCTTC	CASSIGTGGAGYTF
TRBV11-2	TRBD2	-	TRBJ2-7	TGTGCCAGCAGTCACCACCCTAGCGGTTCCTACGAGCAGTACTTC	CASSHHPSGSYEQYF
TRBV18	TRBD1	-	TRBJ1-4	TGTGCCAGCTCACCGGAACAGGGGGCGGGTGAAAAACTGTTTTTT	CASSPEQGAGEKLFF
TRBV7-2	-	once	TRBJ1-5	TGTGCCAGCAGTAGAGATAATCAGCCCCAGCATTTT	CASSRDNQPQHF
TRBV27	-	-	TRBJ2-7	TGTGCCAGCAGTTTACGGGGATACGAGCAGTACTTC	CASSLRGYEQYF
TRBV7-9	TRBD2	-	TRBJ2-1	TGTGCCAGCAGCTTACCCGGGAGGTTTGAGCAGTTCTTC	CASSLPGRFEQFF
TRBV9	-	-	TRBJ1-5	TGTGCCAGCAGCGCCCCTTTACATCAAGTCGGACAGTCCGGGGGGCAGCCCCAGCATTTT	CASSAPLHQVGQSGGQPQHF
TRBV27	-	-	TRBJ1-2	TGTGCCAGCAGCCCCCCCAGGGGTCACTATGGCTACACCTTC	CASSPPRGHYGYTF
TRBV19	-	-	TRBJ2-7	TGTGCCAGTAGTATTATAGCGGAGAGCTCCTACGAGCAGTACTTC	CASSIIAESSYEQYF
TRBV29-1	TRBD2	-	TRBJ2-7	TGCAGCGTTCTGGGACTAGCGGCCGCCTACGAGCAGTACTTC	CSVLGLAAAYEQYF
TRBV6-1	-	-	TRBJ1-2	TGTGCCAGTTACAGGGATCACTATGGCTACACCTTC	CASYRDHYGYTF
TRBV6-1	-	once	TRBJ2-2	TGTGCCAGCAGTGAATTGTCTACCGGGGAGCTGTTTTTT	CASSELSTGELFF
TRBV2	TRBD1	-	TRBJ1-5	TGTGCCAGTGAACTACAGGGGAAGCCCCAGCATTTT	CASELQGKPQHF
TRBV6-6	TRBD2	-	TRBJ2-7	TGTGCCAGCACCCAAAAGCGGGAGGGCCATTACGAGCAGTACTTC	CASTQKREGHYEQYF
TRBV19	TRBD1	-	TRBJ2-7	TGTGCCAGTAGTAACCGGGACAGGCTCAACGAGCAGTACTTC	CASSNRDRLNEQYF
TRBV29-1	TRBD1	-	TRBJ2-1	TGCAGCCCGTGGCAGGGGGCCCGTGTGACTTACAATGAGCAGTTCTTC	CSPWQGARVTYNEQFF
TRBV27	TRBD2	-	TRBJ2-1	TGTGCCAGCAGTTTCACCCATAGCGGGGGAAAATACAATGAGCAGTTCTTC	CASSFTHSGGKYNEQFF
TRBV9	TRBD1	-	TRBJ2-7	TGTGCCAGCAGCTTGGGAGAGGGACAGGGGGCTATCTACGAGCAGTACTTC	CASSLGEGQGAIYEQYF
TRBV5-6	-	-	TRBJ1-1	TGTGCCAGCAGCCGATCGGACAGATCGAACACTGAAGCTTTCTTT	CASSRSDRSNTEAFF
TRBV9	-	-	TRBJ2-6	TGTGCCAGCAGCGTAGGGCTTGACTCTGGGGCCAACGTCCTGACTTTC	CASSVGLDSGANVLTF
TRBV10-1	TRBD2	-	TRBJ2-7	TGCGCCAGCAGTGATATCTCAGCGGGGGGAACCTACGAGCAGTACTTC	CASSDISAGGTYEQYF
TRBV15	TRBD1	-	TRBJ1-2	TGTGCCACCAGCCCGACAGGGGCCAGTGGCTACACCTTC	CATSPTGASGYTF
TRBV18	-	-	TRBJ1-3	TGTGCCAGCTCACCACCGGTCGGCTCTGGAAACACCATATATTTT	CASSPPVGSGNTIYF
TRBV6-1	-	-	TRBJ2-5	TGTGCCAGCAGTGAGACTCGCACCCTAGGGGCCCAGTACTTC	CASSETRTLGAQYF
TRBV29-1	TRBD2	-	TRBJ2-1	TGCAGCGTTGGTGGTCTAGCGGGGGTTGGGAATGAGCAGTTCTTC	CSVGGLAGVGNEQFF
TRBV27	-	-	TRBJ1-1	TGTGCCAGCAGTAACAGGGCTTCTCGGGACACTGAAGCTTTCTTT	CASSNRASRDTEAFF
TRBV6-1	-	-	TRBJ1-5	TGTGCCAGCAGTGTTCAGGGCCGCCAGCCCCAGCATTTT	CASSVQGRQPQHF
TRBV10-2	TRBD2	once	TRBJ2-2	TGCGCCAGCAGGGCCCAACTAGCGGGAGGGGGCACCGGGGAGCTGTTTTTT	CASRAQLAGGGTGELFF
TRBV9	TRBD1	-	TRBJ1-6	TGTGCCAGCAGCGTAGAGGGACAGGCGAATTCACCCCTCCACTTT	CASSVEGQANSPLHF
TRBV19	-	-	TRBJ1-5	TGTGCCAGTAGTATGGTAAGGATTCTTAGCCATCAGCCCCAGCATTTT	CASSMVRILSHQPQHF
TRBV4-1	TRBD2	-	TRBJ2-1	TGCGCCAGCAGCGGGGCTCCCGGACTAGCGGGAGGGCCACTCTACAATGAGCAGTTCTTC	CASSGAPGLAGGPLYNEQFF
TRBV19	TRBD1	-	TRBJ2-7	TGTGCCAGTAGGCTGGACGGACAGGGGGTCTACGAGCAGTACTTC	CASRLDGQGVYEQYF
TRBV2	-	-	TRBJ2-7	TGTGCCAGCAGTGTGCGCTTTCACGAGCAGTACTTC	CASSVRFHEQYF
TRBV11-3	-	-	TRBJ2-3	TGTGCCAGCAGTCCCTCCGGGGTCATAAATACGCAGTATTTT	CASSPSGVINTQYF